This T cell receptor beta chain derives from a study of shared clonotypes between healthy human individuals. Adult Caucasians living in Nashville, Tennessee made up all of the donors. This CDR3 has 16 residues. From germline, CDR1 is GTSNPN and CDR2 SVGIG (reference sequence). Between the trimmed V and J ends, which lost 4 bases and 4 bases, there was a span of 22 bases. The protocol was immunoSEQ multiplex PCR, while the TCRdb copy is restricted to in-frame clones and leaves out a portion. The profile shows approximately 500,000 clones, nearly 80% of them singletons. The source material was PBMCs. The chain uses TRBV30 and TRBJ1-2; weak D call: TRBD1 (5 bases). This clonotype originated in a woman aged 40 to 50 in good health. Some clones in this sample may be carry-over from other donors' samples. CDR3 region: CAWNLDGRGRGYGYTF. CDR3 in DNA: TGTGCCTGGAACCTAGACGGGAGGGGAAGGGGCTATGGCTACACCTTC.